This TCR beta chain appears in the sequencing data of a study of blood T cell repertoires in COVID-19. Study overall: There were acute and convalescent COVID-19 samples, and they came from the United States, Italy and Spain.

In the authors' methods: From reference gene primer amplification, estimates of nucleated cell counts were derived. TCRdb's table, derived via immunoSEQ multiplex PCR, lists solely in-frame clones and lacks some. V and J calls and clone size are those listed in that table; D and trimming were worked out from the DNA. The top ten clones hold 0.6% to 0.7% of a sample with 400,000 or so clones, 80% to 95% of them seen once. The V segment lost 9 bases and the J segment 9 bases; nucleotides outside the gene matches: 10. Germline V gene data show CDR1 as MDHEN and CDR2 as SYDVKM. The CDR3 has 14 amino acids. Participant-reported clinical history was the basis for cohort assignment. Cohort 3 donors counted as recovered after two negative PCRs, clearance, or resolved symptoms.

The source is a man younger than 35 who had recovered from COVID-19. The rearrangement joins TRBV28 to TRBJ1-6, with TRBD1 identical over 8 bases. The specimen was PBMCs or T cells enriched from blood (not recorded which). This CDR3 reads CASRTGLSGSPLHF. The CDR3 region has the DNA TGTGCCAGTCGGACAGGGCTTAGCGGTTCACCCCTCCACTTT.